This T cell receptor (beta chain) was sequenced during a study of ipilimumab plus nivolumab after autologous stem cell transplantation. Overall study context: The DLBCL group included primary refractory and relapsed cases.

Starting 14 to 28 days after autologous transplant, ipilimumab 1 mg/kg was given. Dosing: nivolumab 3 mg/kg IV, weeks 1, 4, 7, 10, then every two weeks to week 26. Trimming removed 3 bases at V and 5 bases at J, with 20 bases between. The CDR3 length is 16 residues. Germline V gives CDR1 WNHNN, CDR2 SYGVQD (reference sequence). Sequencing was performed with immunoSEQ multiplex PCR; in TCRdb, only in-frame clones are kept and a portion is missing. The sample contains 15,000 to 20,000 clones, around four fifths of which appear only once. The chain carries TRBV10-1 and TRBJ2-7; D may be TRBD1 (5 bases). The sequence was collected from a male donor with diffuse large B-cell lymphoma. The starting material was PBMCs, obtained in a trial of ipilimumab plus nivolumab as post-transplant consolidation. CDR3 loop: CASSDIVTAIGHEQYF. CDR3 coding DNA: TGCGCCAGCAGTGATATTGTGACAGCGATTGGGCACGAGCAGTACTTC.